This TCR beta chain was obtained from a study of Graves' ophthalmopathy and Graves' hyperthyroidism. This clonotype was seen ten or more times. Amplification from RNA transcripts yielded the TCR beta CDR3 regions. The first round was an RT-PCR with HTBI primers, and the second round was a multiplex PCR. MiXCR, applied by TCRdb to the multiplex PCR reads, yields one record per CDR3 protein. In the table there are 300,000 to 400,000 distinct CDR3 sequences, roughly 15% of which are singletons. This CDR3 contains 14 residues. Trimming removed 0 bases from V and 6 bases from J, with 14 bases in between. CDR1 and CDR2 from the germline V gene are GTSNPN and SVGIG (reference sequence).

The receptor comes from an adult woman with stable Graves' hyperthyroidism. The chain employs TRBV30 and TRBJ1-1; D gene unclear. Material: peripheral blood. The CDR3 DNA sequence: TGTGCCTGGAGTGTAAGGAAGGTCGGTTCTGAAGCTTTCTTT. The encoded protein is CAWSVRKVGSEAFF.